The 21 T cell receptor beta chains in this list originate from one sample, sequenced in a study of T cell responses to AZD1222 COVID-19 vaccine. Repertoires were generated with immunoSEQ multiplex PCR, while TCRdb's copy carries only in-frame clones and drops some. The data contain 100,000 or so clones, nearly 90% of them singletons. The sample in question was peripheral blood, obtained on day 0 of AZD1222 vaccination. Receptors were obtained from an adult in good health.

The chain employs TRBV18 and TRBJ2-5, with D perhaps matching TRBD2 (5 bases). Germline lookup yields CDR1 KGHSH and CDR2 LQKENI. Trimming left V 3 bases short and J 0 bases short, with 8 bases between. The CDR3 is 14 residues long. CDR3 sequence (DNA): TGTGCCAGCTCACCTCGGCGGGACCAAGAGACCCAGTACTTC. Its protein is CASSPRRDQETQYF.

The chain combines TRBV21-1 with TRBJ1-2. TRBV21-1 is a known pseudogene. This CDR3 contains 17 residues. The CDR3, as DNA: TGTGCCAGCAGCAAAGAGGGGGGTACAGCCTTTCTTCGAGGCTACACCTTC. This gives the protein CASSKEGGTAFLRGYTF.

This clone occurred a few times. The chain links TRBV11-1 to TRBJ2-3, with D possibly TRBD1 on 6 matching bases. V was trimmed by 3 bases and J by 1 base, leaving 8 bases between them. This CDR3 has 14 amino acids. Germline values: CDR1 SGHAT, CDR2 FQDESV (reference sequence). The chain's CDR3 is CASSFRQGTDTQYF. CDR3 nucleotide sequence: TGTGCCAGCAGCTTCAGACAGGGCACAGATACGCAGTATTTT.

The CDR3 DNA sequence: TGTGCCAGCTCACCAGCTAGCGGTCACACCGGGGAGCTGTTTTTT. It encodes CASSPASGHTGELFF. V is TRBV18 and J is TRBJ2-2; 7 nucleotides match TRBD2. Germline V gives CDR1 KGHSH, CDR2 LQKENI. CDR3 length equals 15 residues. The junction had 3 bases not matched to a gene; V was cut back by 2 bases and J by 3 bases.

Judged by abundance, this clone is medium-sized. The junction and the germline gene differ at one end; a read error may be behind it. The chain carries TRBV5-1 and TRBJ2-1; TRBD2 matches 8 bases. CDR3 length: 16 amino acids. Germline-derived CDR1 and CDR2 are SGHRS and YFSETQ. The chain's CDR3 is CASSLGSSGSGDEQFF. Written as DNA, the CDR3 is TGTGCCAGCAGCTTGGGTTCCAGCGGGAGTGGCGATGAGCAGTTCTTC.

The chain couples TRBV4-1 to TRBJ2-7; 7 bases match TRBD2. Germline loops: CDR1 MGHRA, CDR2 YSYEKL. The CDR3 runs to 14 residues. Trimming took 2 bases from V and 3 from J; bases not matched to a gene: 4. The DNA of the CDR3 is TGCGCCAGCAGCCAAACGGCTAGCGGCTACGAGCAGTACGTC. Protein product: CASSQTASGYEQYV.

There are a few counts of this clone. This sequence joins TRBV27 and TRBJ1-6; D uncertain. CDR1 MNHEY and CDR2 SMNVEV come from the germline V gene (reference sequence). The CDR3 spans 17 residues. V was pared by 3 bases and J by 7 bases, with 19 bases between. The chain's CDR3 is CASSLGVFMASNSPLHF. For the CDR3, the DNA is TGTGCCAGCAGTTTGGGTGTGTTTATGGCGTCAAATTCACCCCTCCACTTT.

The V call is TRBV18, the J call TRBJ1-4; D is uncertain. Trimming pared 3 bases from V and 8 bases from J, leaving 13 bases between. CDR3 size: 14 residues. Germline V gene sequence: CDR1 KGHSH, CDR2 LQKENI. CDR3 protein: CASSPGRTDEKLFF. The CDR3, as DNA: TGTGCCAGCTCACCGGGCAGGACCGACGAAAAACTGTTTTTT.

V usage is TRBV19 and J usage is TRBJ2-1; D is possibly TRBD1 (6 bases). Per germline, CDR1 LNHDA and CDR2 SQIVND (reference sequence). There are 14 residues in the CDR3. V lost 5 bases, J lost 7 bases, and 15 bases lay in between. CDR3 nucleotide sequence: TGTGCCAGTAGTGCACAGGGTCTGGCTAATGAGCAGTTCTTC. Amino acids: CASSAQGLANEQFF.

This CDR3 is CASSLWGVSEQYV. Here the CDR3 DNA reads TGTGCCAGCAGCTTATGGGGAGTCAGCGAGCAGTACGTC. This chain connects TRBV11-2 to TRBJ2-7; D is perhaps TRBD2 (5 bases). CDR3 length: 13 amino acids. V was trimmed by 2 bases and J by 6 bases, leaving 11 bases between them. CDR1 and CDR2 (germline): SGHAT, FQNNGV.

This clone occurred once. The chain combines TRBV6-5 with TRBJ1-1; 7 positions match TRBD1. With 6 bases clipped from V and 1 base from J, the junction kept 5 bases outside the gene matches. The CDR3 covers 14 residues. Germline V gene sequence: CDR1 MNHEY, CDR2 SVGAGI. The CDR3 is CASSRTGPNTEAFF. The CDR3 DNA reads TGTGCCAGCAGCCGGACAGGACCGAACACTGAAGCTTTCTTT.

CDR3 sequence: CASKTGTGDSPLHF. The DNA of the CDR3 is TGCGCCAGCAAAACCGGGACAGGGGACTCACCCCTCCACTTT. The J gene is TRBJ1-6, the V gene TRBV5-1, with 10 nucleotides matching TRBD1. Per germline, CDR1 SGHRS and CDR2 YFSETQ. V lost 6 bases, J lost 10 bases, and 7 bases stayed unmatched. This CDR3 region has 14 residues.

The chain is built from TRBV24-1 and TRBJ2-6, with 13 positions matching TRBD2. Per the germline V gene, CDR1 is KGHDR and CDR2 is SFDVKD. J gave up 3 bases and V 4 bases, and 2 bases lay outside the gene matches. The CDR3 runs 17 residues. The CDR3 protein is CATSERLAGGGANVLTF. CDR3 DNA: TGTGCCACCAGTGAGAGACTAGCGGGAGGTGGGGCCAACGTCCTGACTTTC.

The gene calls are TRBV3-1 (or the pseudogene TRBV3-2) and TRBJ1-3; no clear D. CDR3 length: 11 amino acids. V lost 8 bases and J lost 4, with 6 bases in between. Germline-derived CDR1 and CDR2 are LGHDT and YNNKEL (reference sequence). For the CDR3, the DNA is TGTGCCAGCGACGGGGGAAACACCATATATTTT. Residues: CASDGGNTIYF.

The chain recombines TRBV6-5 with TRBJ2-1, with 11 positions matching TRBD2. The CDR3 length is 15 residues. Germline V gene data show CDR1 as MNHEY and CDR2 as SVGAGI. The J segment lost 5 bases and the V segment lost 4 bases, leaving 4 bases of the junction unmatched. In DNA, the CDR3 is TGTGCCAGCAGTTCCAGACTAGCGGGAAACAATGAGCAGTTCTTC. Protein sequence: CASSSRLAGNNEQFF.

The chain links TRBV29-1 to TRBJ2-2, with TRBD2 matching over 8 bases. Germline lookup yields CDR1 SQVTM and CDR2 ANQGSEA. V shed 7 bases and J 0 bases; nucleotides not matched to a gene: 4. The CDR3 has 14 residues. CDR3 residues: CSAGSGTNTGELFF. In DNA form, the CDR3 reads TGCAGCGCAGGTAGCGGGACGAACACCGGGGAGCTGTTTTTT.

V and J are TRBV4-2 and TRBJ1-2; D perhaps matches TRBD1 (5 bases). The CDR3 covers 17 residues. V was cut by 0 bases and J by 3 bases, with 17 bases left in between. The V gene's germline CDR1 is LGHNA and CDR2 YNFKEQ. CDR3 protein: CASSQDAGLGTDYGYTF. The CDR3 DNA is TGTGCCAGCAGCCAAGACGCCGGCCTCGGGACGGACTATGGCTACACCTTC.

The chain is built from TRBV23-1 and TRBJ2-7, with D uncertain. TRBV23-1 is recorded as an ORF, its role being uncertain. CDR3 length equals 14 residues. V shed 3 bases and J shed 2 bases, with 11 bases lying between them. The CDR3 DNA follows: TGCGCCAGCAGTCATCGCCCGGATACCTACGAGCAGTACGTC. This gives the protein CASSHRPDTYEQYV.

Comments on this clone: The sample carries other DNA sequences with the same CDR3. This chain connects TRBV6-5 to TRBJ1-5; 8 bases align to TRBD1. With 9 bases clipped from V and 4 bases from J, the junction kept 5 bases outside the gene matches. The CDR3 runs 13 residues. In germline, CDR1 is MNHEY, CDR2 SVGAGI. The CDR3 bases are TGTGCCAGTAAGACAGGGGTGAATCAGCCCCAGCATTTT. It is translated as CASKTGVNQPQHF.

CDR3 sequence: CASSWGSGYTF. The CDR3 DNA follows: TGTGCCAGCAGCTGGGGTTCGGGCTACACCTTC. The chain is built from TRBV28 and TRBJ1-2; D not certain. CDR3 size: 11 residues. Trimming cost V 6 bases and J 8 bases, with 10 bases left between them. Per the germline V gene, CDR1 is MDHEN and CDR2 is SYDVKM.

This clone was picked up one time. The V and J genes are TRBV6-2 or TRBV6-3 and TRBJ1-6, with D perhaps matching TRBD1 (5 bases). Germline CDR1 reads MNHEY; CDR2 reads SVGEGT. The germline V and J ends were trimmed by 4 bases and 2 bases, with 9 bases remaining between them. The CDR3 contains 15 residues. This CDR3 is CASSFGQAYNSPLHF. CDR3 DNA: TGTGCCAGCAGTTTCGGACAAGCCTATAATTCACCCCTCCACTTT.